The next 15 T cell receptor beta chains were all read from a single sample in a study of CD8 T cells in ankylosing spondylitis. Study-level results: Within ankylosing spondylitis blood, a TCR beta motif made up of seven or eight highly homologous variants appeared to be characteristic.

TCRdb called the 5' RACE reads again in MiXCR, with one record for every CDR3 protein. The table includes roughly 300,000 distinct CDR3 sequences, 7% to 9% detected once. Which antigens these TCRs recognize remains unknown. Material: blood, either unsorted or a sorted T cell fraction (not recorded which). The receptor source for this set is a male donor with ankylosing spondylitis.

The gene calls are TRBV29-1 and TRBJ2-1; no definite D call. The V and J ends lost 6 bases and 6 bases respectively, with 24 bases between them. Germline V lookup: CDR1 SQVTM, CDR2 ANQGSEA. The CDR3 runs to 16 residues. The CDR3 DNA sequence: TGCAGCGTCTTCCCGCTACTTCCCTCGGGTTCCAATGAGCAGTTCTTC. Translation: CSVFPLLPSGSNEQFF.

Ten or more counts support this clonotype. CDR3: CASSLNRGNTEAFF. The CDR3 region has the DNA TGCGCCAGCAGCTTAAACAGGGGGAACACTGAAGCTTTCTTT. V and J are TRBV5-1 and TRBJ1-1; the match to TRBD1 covers 7 bases. CDR1 is SGHRS and CDR2 is YFSETQ in the germline V gene. The CDR3 runs 14 residues. The J segment lost 1 base and the V segment lost 2 bases, leaving 2 bases of the junction unmatched. Supplemented by reference TRBV5-1 and TRBJ1-1, the full variable domain reads KAGVTQTPRYLIKTRGQQVTLSCSPISGHRSVSWYQQTPGQGLQFLFEYFSETQRNKGNFPGRFSGRQFSNSRSEMNVSTLELGDSALYLCASSLNRGNTEAFFGQGTRLTVV.

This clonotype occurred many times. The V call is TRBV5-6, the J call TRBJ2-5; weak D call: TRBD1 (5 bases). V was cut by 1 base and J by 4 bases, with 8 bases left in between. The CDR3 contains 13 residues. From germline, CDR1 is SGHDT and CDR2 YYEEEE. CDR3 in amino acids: CASSLNRRETQYF. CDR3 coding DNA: TGTGCCAGCAGCTTGAACAGGAGAGAGACCCAGTACTTC.

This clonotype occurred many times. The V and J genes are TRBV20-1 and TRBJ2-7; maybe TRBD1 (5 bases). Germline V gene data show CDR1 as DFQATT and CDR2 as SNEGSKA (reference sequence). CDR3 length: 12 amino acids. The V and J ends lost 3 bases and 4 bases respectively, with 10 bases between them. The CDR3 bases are TGCAGTGCTAGGAGTGGGGCGTACGAGCAGTACTTC. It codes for CSARSGAYEQYF.

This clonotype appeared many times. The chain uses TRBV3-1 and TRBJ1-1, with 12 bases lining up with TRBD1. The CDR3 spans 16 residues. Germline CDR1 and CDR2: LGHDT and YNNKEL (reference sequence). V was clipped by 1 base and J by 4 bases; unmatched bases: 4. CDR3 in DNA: TGTGCCAGCAGCCAAGGAGGGACAGGGGGCCTCACTGAAGCTTTCTTT. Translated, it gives CASSQGGTGGLTEAFF.

The CDR3 region is CASSAKGLINEQFF. The CDR3 nucleotides read TGTGCCAGCAGTGCCAAGGGACTCATCAATGAGCAGTTCTTC. The chain recombines TRBV27 with TRBJ2-1; TRBD2 might be the D (6 bases). Trimming shortened V by 5 bases and J by 6 bases, and 14 bases separated the two germline ends. This CDR3 contains 14 residues. The germline CDR1 and CDR2 sequences are MNHEY and SMNVEV (reference sequence).

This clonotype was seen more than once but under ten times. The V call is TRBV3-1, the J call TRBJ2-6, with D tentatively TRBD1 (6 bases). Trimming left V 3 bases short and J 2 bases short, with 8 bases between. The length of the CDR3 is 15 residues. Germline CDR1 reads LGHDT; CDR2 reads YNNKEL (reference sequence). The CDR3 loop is CASSQDSAGANVLTF. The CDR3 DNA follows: TGTGCCAGCAGCCAGGACAGCGCTGGGGCCAACGTCCTGACTTTC.

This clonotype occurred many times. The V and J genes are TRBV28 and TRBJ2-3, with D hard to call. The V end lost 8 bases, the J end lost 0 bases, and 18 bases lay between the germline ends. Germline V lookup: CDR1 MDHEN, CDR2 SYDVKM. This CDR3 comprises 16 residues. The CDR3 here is CASPKVGVPSTDTQYF. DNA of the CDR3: TGTGCCAGCCCTAAAGTCGGCGTTCCTAGCACAGATACGCAGTATTTT.

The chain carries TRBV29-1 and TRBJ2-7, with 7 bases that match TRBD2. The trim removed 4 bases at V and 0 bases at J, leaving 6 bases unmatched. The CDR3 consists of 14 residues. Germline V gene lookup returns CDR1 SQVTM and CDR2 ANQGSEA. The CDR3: CSVGEGISSYEQYF. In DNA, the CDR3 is TGCAGCGTTGGGGAGGGGATAAGCTCCTACGAGCAGTACTTC.

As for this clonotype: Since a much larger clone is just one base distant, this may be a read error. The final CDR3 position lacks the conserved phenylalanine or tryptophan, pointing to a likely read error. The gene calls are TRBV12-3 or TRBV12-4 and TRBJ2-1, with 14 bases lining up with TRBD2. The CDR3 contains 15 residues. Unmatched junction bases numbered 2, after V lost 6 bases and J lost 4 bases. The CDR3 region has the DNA TGTGCCAGCAGGGGGACTAGCGGGAGATACAATGAGCAGTTCTCC. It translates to CASRGTSGRYNEQFS.

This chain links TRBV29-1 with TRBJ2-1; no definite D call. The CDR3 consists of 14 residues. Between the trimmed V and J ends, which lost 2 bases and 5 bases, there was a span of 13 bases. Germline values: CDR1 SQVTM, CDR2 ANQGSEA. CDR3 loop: CSVESFTTNNEQFF. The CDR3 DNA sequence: TGCAGCGTTGAATCTTTCACAACTAACAATGAGCAGTTCTTC.

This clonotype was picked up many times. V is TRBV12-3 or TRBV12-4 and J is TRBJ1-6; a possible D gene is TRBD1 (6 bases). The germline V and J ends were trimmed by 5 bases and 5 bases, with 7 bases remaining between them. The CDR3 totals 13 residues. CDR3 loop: CASSTGNNSPLHF. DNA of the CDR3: TGTGCCAGCAGTACAGGGAATAATTCACCCCTCCACTTT.

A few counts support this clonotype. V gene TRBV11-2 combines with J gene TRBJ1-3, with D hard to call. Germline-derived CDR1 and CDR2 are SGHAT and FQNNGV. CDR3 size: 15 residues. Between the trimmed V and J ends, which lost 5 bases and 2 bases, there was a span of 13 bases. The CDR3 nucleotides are TGTGCCAGCAGCCCTACAACATCTCCTGGAAACACCATATATTTT. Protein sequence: CASSPTTSPGNTIYF. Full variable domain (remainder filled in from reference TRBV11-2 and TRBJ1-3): EAGVAQSPRYKIIEKRQSVAFWCNPISGHATLYWYQQILGQGPKLLIQFQNNGVVDDSQLPKDRFSAERLKGVDSTLKIQPAKLEDSAVYLCASSPTTSPGNTIYFGEGSWLTVV.

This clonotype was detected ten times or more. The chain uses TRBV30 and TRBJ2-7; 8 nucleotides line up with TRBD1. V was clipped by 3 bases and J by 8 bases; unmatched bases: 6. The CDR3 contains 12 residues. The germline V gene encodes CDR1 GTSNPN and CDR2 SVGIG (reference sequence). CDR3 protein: CAWRWDRNQQYF. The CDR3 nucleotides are TGTGCCTGGAGGTGGGACAGGAATCAGCAGTACTTC.

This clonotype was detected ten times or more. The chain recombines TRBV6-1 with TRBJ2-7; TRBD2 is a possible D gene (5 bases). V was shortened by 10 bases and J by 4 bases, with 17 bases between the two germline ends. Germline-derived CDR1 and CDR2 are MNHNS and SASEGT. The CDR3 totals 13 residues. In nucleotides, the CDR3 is TGTGCCACTTCACGAGAGGGCACGTACGAGCAGTACTTC. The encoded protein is CATSREGTYEQYF.